The 28 T cell receptor beta chains below all came from one sample that was sequenced in a study of vaccination and CD4 T cells after COVID-19. Sequence data for DNA of cultured CD4+ T cells were generated by the Oncomine TCR Beta short-read assay. MiXCR was run by TCRdb on the PCR reads, yielding one entry per CDR3 protein. The sample lists 22,000 or so distinct CDR3 sequences; 43% were seen once. No antigen is known for these receptors. This sample's treatment: roughly ten-day PBMC culture with coronavirus spike peptide pools or control peptides (ViraFEST assay). The sequenced sample was CD4+ T cells from blood, cultured in vitro. The receptors come from a human donor who had recovered from COVID-19.

V is TRBV20-1 and J is TRBJ2-1; 11 positions agree with TRBD2. With 5 bases clipped from V and 3 bases from J, the junction kept 9 bases outside the gene matches. In germline, CDR1 is DFQATT, CDR2 SNEGSKA (reference sequence). There are 16 residues in the CDR3. CDR3 nucleotides: TGCAGTGCTGCCTCCTCTAGCGGGGGGTTCTACAATGAGCAGTTCTTC. Protein sequence: CSAASSSGGFYNEQFF.

The genes are TRBV20-1 and TRBJ1-6; 7 nucleotides agree with TRBD1. The length of the CDR3 is 14 residues. Trimming removed 4 bases from V and 3 bases from J; junction bases left unmatched: 3. Per germline, CDR1 DFQATT and CDR2 SNEGSKA (reference sequence). The CDR3 loop is CSAKRQGYNSPLHF. In DNA, the CDR3 is TGCAGTGCTAAGAGACAGGGCTATAATTCACCCCTCCACTTT.

This clonotype turned up a few times. The rearrangement links TRBV12-3 or TRBV12-4 to TRBJ2-7, with 16 nucleotides matching TRBD2. Unmatched junction bases numbered 0, after V lost 8 bases and J lost 2 bases. The CDR3 totals 14 residues. The chain's CDR3 is CASGTSGRAYEQYF. The DNA of the CDR3 is TGTGCCAGCGGGACTAGCGGGAGGGCCTACGAGCAGTACTTC.

This clonotype was found a few times. The chain joins TRBV24-1 to TRBJ2-3, with 12 bases identical to TRBD1. The CDR3 runs to 17 residues. V shed 7 bases and J 1 base; nucleotides not matched to a gene: 8. Germline CDR1 and CDR2: KGHDR and SFDVKD. Written as DNA, the CDR3 is TGTGCCACCAGCCTCGGGGGGACAGGGGGCGGCACAGATACGCAGTATTTT. Its translation: CATSLGGTGGGTDTQYF.

A few counts support this clonotype. The genes are TRBV2 and TRBJ1-5; D may be TRBD1 (6 bases). Germline-derived CDR1 and CDR2 are SNHLY and FYNNEI. This CDR3 has 13 residues. With 5 bases removed from V and 7 bases from J, the gap between germline ends came to 12 bases. CDR3 coding DNA: TGTGCCAGCAGTTGGACACAGGGACAGCCCCAGCATTTT. Amino acids: CASSWTQGQPQHF.

This clonotype has just a few counts. This chain connects TRBV4-2 to TRBJ1-5, with D possibly TRBD1 on 5 matching bases. The length of the CDR3 is 16 residues. Trimming shortened V by 2 bases and J by 7 bases, and 18 bases separated the two germline ends. Germline V gene sequence: CDR1 LGHNA, CDR2 YNFKEQ. The CDR3 here is CASSQRNVGGMQPQHF. DNA for the CDR3: TGTGCCAGCAGCCAAAGAAACGTCGGGGGGATGCAGCCCCAGCATTTT.

This chain links TRBV28 with TRBJ1-5; D is unresolved. The CDR3 extends over 13 amino acids. Trimming stripped 4 bases from V and 4 bases from J, with 8 bases between. Germline CDR1 reads MDHEN; CDR2 reads SYDVKM. The CDR3 loop reads CASSSGTNQPQHF. The CDR3 DNA follows: TGTGCCAGCAGTTCCGGCACTAATCAGCCCCAGCATTTT. Together with reference TRBV28 and TRBJ1-5, the CDR3 gives the full variable domain: DVKVTQSSRYLVKRTGEKVFLECVQDMDHENMFWYRQDPGLGLRLIYFSYDVKMKEKGDIPEGYSVSREKKERFSLILESASTNQTSMYLCASSSGTNQPQHFGDGTRLSIL.

The CDR3 DNA reads as TGTGCCAGCTCACCACCGAACAGGGGGCCATACGCTGAAGCTTTCTTT. Residues: CASSPPNRGPYAEAFF. The chain recombines TRBV18 with TRBJ1-1, with TRBD1 identical over 9 bases. Per germline, CDR1 KGHSH and CDR2 LQKENI. V shed 0 bases, J shed 6 bases, and the junction held 8 bases outside the gene matches. This CDR3 contains 16 residues.

The V gene is TRBV29-1, the J gene TRBJ2-1, with 9 positions matching TRBD1. V lost 5 bases to trimming and J lost 4 bases; unmatched junction nucleotides: 6. Germline CDR1 reads SQVTM; CDR2 reads ANQGSEA. The CDR3 has 14 amino acids. CDR3 DNA sequence: TGCAGCGTTCCCCGGGACAGGGATTACAATGAGCAGTTCTTC. It specifies CSVPRDRDYNEQFF.

The J gene is TRBJ2-5, the V gene TRBV20-1; 8 bases are a match to TRBD2. Per the germline V gene, CDR1 is DFQATT and CDR2 is SNEGSKA (reference sequence). J gave up 5 bases and V 6 bases, and 8 bases lay outside the gene matches. The CDR3 consists of 13 residues. This chain's CDR3 is CSAKSGGLETQYF. CDR3 DNA sequence: TGCAGTGCCAAGTCGGGAGGGCTTGAGACCCAGTACTTC.

This sequence joins TRBV11-3 and TRBJ2-4; D not resolved. The germline V and J ends were trimmed by 5 bases and 0 bases, with 11 bases remaining between them. The CDR3 extends over 15 amino acids. CDR1 SGHNT and CDR2 YENEEA come from the germline V gene. CDR3 amino acids: CASSPASLAKNIQYF. CDR3 nucleotide sequence: TGTGCCAGCAGCCCCGCCTCCCTAGCCAAAAACATTCAGTACTTC.

The CDR3 coding sequence is TGTGCCAGCAGCCACAATACAGACACTGAAGCTTTCTTT. Translation gives CASSHNTDTEAFF. The chain is built from TRBV7-9 and TRBJ1-1, with D unresolved. The CDR3 spans 13 residues. V lost 5 bases and J lost 3, with 10 bases in between. In germline, CDR1 is SEHNR, CDR2 FQNEAQ (reference sequence).

The V and J genes are TRBV18 and TRBJ1-1, with a possible D match to TRBD1 (6 bases). In germline, CDR1 is KGHSH, CDR2 LQKENI. The germline V and J ends were trimmed by 4 bases and 2 bases, with 8 bases remaining between them. The CDR3 consists of 13 residues. The CDR3 spells CASSQGENTEAFF. CDR3 nucleotide sequence: TGTGCCAGCTCACAGGGGGAAAACACTGAAGCTTTCTTT. Full variable domain (rest looked up from reference TRBV18 and TRBJ1-1): NAGVMQNPRHLVRRRGQEARLRCSPMKGHSHVYWYRQLPEEGLKFMVYLQKENIIDESGMPKERFSAEFPKEGPSILRIQQVVRGDSAAYFCASSQGENTEAFFGQGTRLTVV.

This clonotype was seen a single time. The chain recombines TRBV29-1 with TRBJ1-2, with D possibly being TRBD1 (5 bases). The CDR3 loop spans 16 amino acids. V shed 6 bases and J shed 0 bases, with 20 bases lying between them. In germline, CDR1 is SQVTM, CDR2 ANQGSEA. The CDR3 nucleotides read TGCAGCGTCCGGGACGGAGGACCGTTAGCTAACTATGGCTACACCTTC. Translation gives CSVRDGGPLANYGYTF.

The chain is built from TRBV7-8 and TRBJ1-1, with D uncertain. The ends were cut back, 1 base at V and 8 bases at J, with 11 bases in the middle. The CDR3 runs to 13 residues. Germline CDR1 SGHVS, CDR2 FQNEAQ. CDR3 in amino acids: CASSLEYGREAFF. The CDR3 bases are TGTGCCAGCAGCTTAGAGTATGGCAGAGAAGCTTTCTTT. Supplemented by reference TRBV7-8 and TRBJ1-1, the full variable domain reads GAGVSQSPRYKVAKRGQDVALRCDPISGHVSLFWYQQALGQGPEFLTYFQNEAQLDKSGLPSDRFFAERPEGSVSTLKIQRTQQEDSAVYLCASSLEYGREAFFGQGTRLTVV.

This chain joins TRBV7-2 and TRBJ2-7; D may be TRBD1 or TRBD2 (5 bases each). The CDR3 has 15 residues. V lost 2 bases and J 0 bases, leaving 11 bases between the germline ends. CDR1 and CDR2 (germline): SGHTA, FQGNSA. Here the CDR3 DNA reads TGTGCCAGCAGCTTACGGGGCGGCATCTCCTACGAGCAGTACTTC. Residues: CASSLRGGISYEQYF.

This clonotype was counted a few times. V usage is TRBV15 and J usage is TRBJ2-1; 10 bases are shared with TRBD2. The CDR3 contains 17 residues. Per germline, CDR1 LNHNV and CDR2 YYDKDF (reference sequence). Germline trimming cut 0 bases from V and 6 bases from J; bases unmatched to any gene: 8. The CDR3 loop reads CATSRDISGRGSNEQFF. The CDR3 DNA reads TGTGCCACCAGCAGAGATATCAGCGGGAGGGGGAGCAATGAGCAGTTCTTC.

This clonotype is medium-sized (0.01 to 0.1%) in the sample. The rearrangement links TRBV18 to TRBJ1-1; 10 nucleotides match TRBD1. Per the germline V gene, CDR1 is KGHSH and CDR2 is LQKENI. Trimming cost V 6 bases and J 6 bases; bases outside gene matches: 7. The CDR3 loop spans 14 amino acids. The CDR3 loop is CASSPTGGGSEAFF. The DNA for the CDR3 is TGTGCCAGCTCCCCGACAGGGGGCGGCTCTGAAGCTTTCTTT.

This sequence joins TRBV7-2 and TRBJ1-6; D may be TRBD1 (6 bases). V gave up 4 bases and J gave up 6 bases, with 19 bases separating them. From germline, CDR1 is SGHTA and CDR2 FQGNSA. This CDR3 has 17 amino acids. CDR3 sequence: CASSSPSGGWGNSPLHF. The CDR3 DNA reads as TGTGCCAGCAGCTCTCCCTCGGGGGGCTGGGGTAATTCACCCCTCCACTTT.

By share of the sample, this clonotype is medium-sized (0.01 to 0.1%). The chain joins TRBV6-1 to TRBJ1-1; perhaps TRBD1 as D (5 bases). This CDR3 spans 15 amino acids. V was clipped by 6 bases and J by 1 base, with 15 bases between them. Germline V gene data show CDR1 as MNHNS and CDR2 as SASEGT. CDR3 sequence (DNA): TGTGCCAGCAGACCGGGACTAACTAAGAACACTGAAGCTTTCTTT. The encoded protein is CASRPGLTKNTEAFF.

Comment on this clonotype: Lacking the conserved final phenylalanine or tryptophan, this CDR3 likely reflects a read error. The rearrangement joins TRBV7-9 to TRBJ1-2; D is unresolved. This CDR3 has 14 residues. The V end was cut by 1 base, the J end by 4 bases, with 10 bases between. Germline V gives CDR1 SEHNR, CDR2 FQNEAQ (reference sequence). CDR3 amino acids: CASSLVIEGYGYTS. In nucleotides, the CDR3 is TGTGCCAGCAGCTTAGTTATAGAAGGCTATGGCTACACCTCC.

The rearrangement links TRBV15 to TRBJ2-7; D might be TRBD2 (5 bases). The V gene's germline CDR1 is LNHNV and CDR2 YYDKDF (reference sequence). Trimming removed 0 bases from V and 0 bases from J, with 21 bases in between. The CDR3 is 19 residues long. CDR3 in amino acids: CATSRDTRGRRGISYEQYF. The CDR3 bases are TGTGCCACCAGCAGAGATACCCGAGGGAGACGAGGGATCTCCTACGAGCAGTACTTC. The variable domain in full, completed from reference TRBV15 and TRBJ2-7, reads DAMVIQNPRYQVTQFGKPVTLSCSQTLNHNVMYWYQQKSSQAPKLLFHYYDKDFNNEADTPDNFQSRRPNTSFCFLDIRSPGLGDTAMYLCATSRDTRGRRGISYEQYFGPGTRLTVT.

A few counts support this clonotype. V usage is TRBV24-1 and J usage is TRBJ2-2, with 7 positions matching TRBD1. The V and J ends lost 4 bases and 0 bases, in that order; junction bases with no gene match: 16. The germline V gene encodes CDR1 KGHDR and CDR2 SFDVKD. This CDR3 has 20 amino acids. The DNA of the CDR3 is TGTGCCACCAGTGACCCGAAAGTACAGGGGATGTCGACGAACACCGGGGAGCTGTTTTTT. Its translation is CATSDPKVQGMSTNTGELFF.

The chain joins TRBV15 to TRBJ2-6; D not certain. This CDR3 region has 17 residues. Per germline, CDR1 LNHNV and CDR2 YYDKDF (reference sequence). Trimming cost V 3 bases and J 0 bases, with 12 bases left between them. In DNA, the CDR3 is TGTGCCACCAGCAGGAACCATCAAAGCTCTGGGGCCAACGTCCTGACTTTC. This encodes CATSRNHQSSGANVLTF.

In regard to this clonotype: The junction departs from the called germline gene at one end, perhaps through a read error. This chain uses TRBV11-2 with TRBJ1-1; D is undetermined. The germline V gene encodes CDR1 SGHAT and CDR2 FQNNGV. This CDR3 has 13 residues. CDR3 in DNA: TGTGCCAGCAGCCTAGAGGAATCCACTGAAGCTTTCTTT. Its translation is CASSLEESTEAFF.

This clonotype was detected a few times. The chain is built from TRBV27 and TRBJ1-5; possible D gene TRBD1, 5 bases. The V and J ends lost 4 bases and 2 bases respectively, with 15 bases between them. The germline CDR1 and CDR2 sequences are MNHEY and SMNVEV (reference sequence). The CDR3 contains 16 residues. In nucleotides, the CDR3 is TGTGCCAGCAGTTCCTTCCAGGGTGTCGGCAATCAGCCCCAGCATTTT. Translating it yields CASSSFQGVGNQPQHF.

To note about this clonotype: With a much larger clone just one base away, this may be a read error. The chain joins TRBV6-1 to TRBJ2-2; 7 nucleotides agree with TRBD1. The CDR3 is 14 amino acids. The V gene's germline CDR1 is MNHNS and CDR2 SASEGT. The CDR3 DNA follows: TGTGCCAGCAACAGGGGATCGAACACCAGGGAGCTGTTTTTT. Encoded protein: CASNRGSNTRELFF.

The chain combines TRBV7-9 with TRBJ2-4; D is ambiguous. Trimming pared 5 bases from V and 1 base from J, leaving 12 bases between. The germline CDR1 and CDR2 sequences are SEHNR and FQNEAQ (reference sequence). This CDR3 spans 15 amino acids. This CDR3 is CASSPDGYAKNIQYF. The CDR3 DNA is TGTGCCAGCAGCCCAGATGGGTACGCCAAAAACATTCAGTACTTC.